What follows are 31 T cell receptor beta chains derived from one specimen sequenced in a study of shared clonotypes between healthy human individuals. The table came from immunoSEQ multiplex PCR; TCRdb's copy has only in-frame clones and leaves some out. The table records 98,000 or so clones, approximately 70% of them present only once. The sequenced sample consisted of memory CD8+ T cells sorted from blood. Subset: CD45RO+ cells pooled with CCR7-negative TemRA cells. The receptors were sampled from a woman in her 30s in good health.

This clone has a single count. The chain is built from TRBV5-1 and TRBJ2-7, with 8 nucleotides matching TRBD2. V was clipped by 4 bases and J by 0 bases; unmatched bases: 15. The germline V gene encodes CDR1 SGHRS and CDR2 YFSETQ. The CDR3 extends over 18 amino acids. CDR3 protein: CASSAGGIDRMFSYEQYF. CDR3 DNA sequence: TGCGCCAGCAGCGCGGGGGGCATTGACAGGATGTTCTCCTACGAGCAGTACTTC. The whole variable domain, remainder taken from reference TRBV5-1 and TRBJ2-7, is KAGVTQTPRYLIKTRGQQVTLSCSPISGHRSVSWYQQTPGQGLQFLFEYFSETQRNKGNFPGRFSGRQFSNSRSEMNVSTLELGDSALYLCASSAGGIDRMFSYEQYFGPGTRLTVT.

The gene calls are TRBV29-1 and TRBJ2-7; D might be TRBD2 (5 bases). Germline CDR1 and CDR2: SQVTM and ANQGSEA. Trimming removed 4 bases at V and 2 bases at J, with 9 bases between. The length of the CDR3 is 12 residues. CDR3 nucleotide sequence: TGCAGCGTTGCAGGAGGCGCCTACGAGCAGTACTTC. Translating it yields CSVAGGAYEQYF.

This clone was counted a single time. The genes are TRBV23-1 and TRBJ2-1; D is ambiguous. TRBV23-1 is filed as an ORF, its function uncertain. Trimming took off 7 bases at V and 0 bases at J, with 10 bases between the two ends. This CDR3 has 14 residues. In nucleotides, the CDR3 is TGCGCCAGCACCCCCGAGCGCTCCTACAATGAGCAGTTCTTC. This sequence encodes CASTPERSYNEQFF.

The chain couples TRBV18 to TRBJ2-7; D assignment may be TRBD1 or TRBD2 (5 bases each). Germline V CDR1 and CDR2: KGHSH, LQKENI. Trimming took 6 bases from V and 2 from J, leaving 11 bases between them. The CDR3 spans 13 residues. This chain's CDR3 is CASSWGSTYEQYF. The CDR3 DNA reads TGTGCCAGCTCTTGGGGGTCAACCTACGAGCAGTACTTC.

This clone was counted a single time. V gene TRBV11-3 combines with J gene TRBJ2-1; unclear D gene. The V gene lost 5 bases and the J gene lost 3 bases, with 8 bases spanning the gap. This CDR3 spans 13 amino acids. The V gene's germline CDR1 is SGHNT and CDR2 YENEEA. The CDR3: CASSRDGYNEQFF. CDR3 in DNA: TGTGCCAGCAGCCGAGACGGCTACAATGAGCAGTTCTTC.

V usage is TRBV6-5 and J usage is TRBJ1-1, with TRBD1 as a possible D gene (5 bases). Germline CDR1 reads MNHEY; CDR2 reads SVGAGI. Trimming shortened V by 7 bases and J by 3 bases, and 15 bases separated the two germline ends. The CDR3 has 14 amino acids. For the CDR3, the DNA is TGTGCCAGCATCAACCGAGGGGTCGACACTGAAGCTTTCTTT. The encoded protein is CASINRGVDTEAFF.

The rearrangement uses TRBV19 and TRBJ2-5, with 10 bases lining up with TRBD2. Germline CDR1 is LNHDA and CDR2 is SQIVND (reference sequence). The length of the CDR3 is 15 residues. V lost 6 bases to trimming and J lost 5 bases; unmatched junction nucleotides: 9. The CDR3 protein is CASSSSLAGFETQYF. The CDR3 nucleotides read TGTGCCAGTAGCTCCTCACTAGCGGGGTTCGAGACCCAGTACTTC. Full variable domain (remainder filled in from reference TRBV19 and TRBJ2-5): DGGITQSPKYLFRKEGQNVTLSCEQNLNHDAMYWYRQDPGQGLRLIYYSQIVNDFQKGDIAEGYSVSREKKESFPLTVTSAQKNPTAFYLCASSSSLAGFETQYFGPGTRLLVL.

The rearrangement uses TRBV7-9 and TRBJ2-4, with unresolved D. CDR3 length equals 12 residues. Trimming stripped 5 bases from V and 5 bases from J, with 7 bases between. Germline CDR1 reads SEHNR; CDR2 reads FQNEAQ (reference sequence). The CDR3 nucleotides are TGTGCCAGCAGCCTCAGTCAAAACATTCAGTACTTC. It encodes CASSLSQNIQYF.

This clone occurred a few times. The CDR3 nucleotides read TGTGCCAGCAGTGAGGGGAGTCTAGGCTACAATGAGCAGTTCTTC. It translates to CASSEGSLGYNEQFF. This chain links TRBV2 with TRBJ2-1, with D possibly TRBD2 on 5 matching bases. Trimming cost V 3 bases and J 3 bases, with 12 bases left between them. The germline V gene has CDR1 SNHLY and CDR2 FYNNEI. The CDR3 spans 15 residues.

This chain links TRBV2 with TRBJ2-6, with TRBD2 as a possible D gene (5 bases). Trimming removed 8 bases from V and 1 base from J, with 9 bases in between. The CDR3 has 14 amino acids. Germline CDR1 and CDR2: SNHLY and FYNNEI. CDR3 coding DNA: TGTGCCAGCCTCGGACTTTCTGGGGCCAACGTCCTGACTTTC. Amino acid sequence: CASLGLSGANVLTF.

The V and J genes are TRBV29-1 and TRBJ2-2; D may be TRBD1 or TRBD2 (5 bases each). Trimming shortened V by 3 bases and J by 5 bases, and 10 bases separated the two germline ends. The CDR3 sequence is 13 residues long. CDR1 SQVTM and CDR2 ANQGSEA come from the germline V gene. The CDR3 here is CSVEGDNTGELFF. DNA of the CDR3: TGCAGCGTTGAGGGGGATAATACCGGGGAGCTGTTTTTT.

This clone was seen a single time. The chain employs TRBV19 and TRBJ2-3, with D uncertain. From germline, CDR1 is LNHDA and CDR2 SQIVND (reference sequence). V dropped 2 bases and J dropped 2 bases, with 14 bases sitting between them. The CDR3 is made up of 16 amino acids. The CDR3 sequence: CASSITEYHDTDTQYF. The CDR3 bases are TGTGCCAGTAGTATAACCGAATACCATGACACAGATACGCAGTATTTT. Looking up the rest from reference TRBV19 and TRBJ2-3 gives the full variable domain: DGGITQSPKYLFRKEGQNVTLSCEQNLNHDAMYWYRQDPGQGLRLIYYSQIVNDFQKGDIAEGYSVSREKKESFPLTVTSAQKNPTAFYLCASSITEYHDTDTQYFGPGTRLTVL.

DNA of the CDR3: TGTGCCAGCAGCTTCCCTCAGGGGGCAGGAGGCTACACCTTC. Its translation: CASSFPQGAGGYTF. The chain recombines TRBV13 with TRBJ1-2; TRBD1 agrees at 8 bases. Trimming took 3 bases from V and 8 from J; bases not matched to a gene: 8. The germline gives CDR1 PRHDT, CDR2 FYEKMQ (reference sequence). The CDR3 runs to 14 residues.

The chain employs TRBV9 and TRBJ2-5; TRBD2 matches 7 bases. The CDR3 covers 17 residues. Trimming took 0 bases from V and 5 from J; bases not matched to a gene: 13. Germline loops: CDR1 SGDLS, CDR2 YYNGEE. CDR3 coding DNA: TGTGCCAGCAGCGTAGGAGTCTTTCTAGCGGAGGGGGAGACCCAGTACTTC. Translated: CASSVGVFLAEGETQYF.

Points on this clone: In the same sample, other DNA sequences code for this CDR3. The V and J genes are TRBV19 and TRBJ2-7, with TRBD2 identical over 13 bases. V was pared by 3 bases and J by 2 bases, with 1 base of the junction left unmatched. The V gene's germline CDR1 is LNHDA and CDR2 SQIVND (reference sequence). The CDR3 runs to 15 residues. CDR3 amino acids: CASSIGLAGAYEQYF. CDR3 bases: TGTGCCAGTAGTATCGGACTAGCGGGAGCCTACGAGCAGTACTTC.

The CDR3 DNA is TGCAGCGTCAACCGGGACAGGGGATCTGCCGGGGAGCTGTTTTTT. Translated, it gives CSVNRDRGSAGELFF. The chain has TRBV29-1 and TRBJ2-2; 10 nucleotides match TRBD1. The CDR3 contains 15 residues. The V gene's germline CDR1 is SQVTM and CDR2 ANQGSEA. The junction had 10 bases not matched to a gene; V was cut back by 6 bases and J by 6 bases.

This chain uses TRBV5-5 with TRBJ2-7; D unresolved. The germline CDR1 and CDR2 sequences are SGHKS and YYEKEE (reference sequence). This CDR3 is built from 13 residues. V lost 0 bases and J 2 bases, leaving 6 bases between the germline ends. The CDR3 region is CASSLGPTYEQYF. In DNA form, the CDR3 reads TGTGCCAGCAGCTTGGGCCCCACCTACGAGCAGTACTTC.

The gene calls are TRBV19 and TRBJ2-1; D not resolved. Germline loops: CDR1 LNHDA, CDR2 SQIVND (reference sequence). V lost 2 bases and J 6 bases, leaving 14 bases between the germline ends. CDR3 size: 15 residues. CDR3 bases: TGTGCCAGTAGTATACCTCACATAACTACCAATGAGCAGTTCTTC. This sequence encodes CASSIPHITTNEQFF. The full variable domain, in which reference TRBV19 and TRBJ2-1 provide the parts outside the CDR3, is DGGITQSPKYLFRKEGQNVTLSCEQNLNHDAMYWYRQDPGQGLRLIYYSQIVNDFQKGDIAEGYSVSREKKESFPLTVTSAQKNPTAFYLCASSIPHITTNEQFFGPGTRLTVL.

J is TRBJ2-7 and V is TRBV27; 9 bases line up with TRBD1. The CDR3 has 14 residues. Germline CDR1 reads MNHEY; CDR2 reads SMNVEV (reference sequence). The ends lost 3 bases at V and 3 bases at J; junction bases unmatched: 3. This CDR3 reads CASSFSGQGYEQYF. The DNA for the CDR3 is TGTGCCAGCAGTTTTTCGGGACAGGGCTACGAGCAGTACTTC.

This clone showed up just a few times. V and J are TRBV6-1 and TRBJ2-2; 7 bases match TRBD2. CDR3 length equals 13 residues. Germline trimming cut 11 bases from V and 6 bases from J; bases unmatched to any gene: 9. CDR1 is MNHNS and CDR2 is SASEGT in the germline V gene. The CDR3 bases are TGTGCCGGCCAGCGGGACGAGTCCGGGGAGCTGTTTTTT. Translating gives CAGQRDESGELFF.

The chain is built from TRBV6-5 and TRBJ1-1; no firm D call. CDR1 and CDR2 from the germline V gene are MNHEY and SVGAGI. The CDR3 runs 16 residues. The V and J ends lost 2 bases and 4 bases respectively, with 17 bases between them. The CDR3, as DNA: TGTGCCAGCAGTTACGCGCCGGGAGGGCGGGCCACTGAAGCTTTCTTT. The encoded protein is CASSYAPGGRATEAFF.

Notes on this clone: Other DNA variants within this sample encode the same CDR3. The chain has TRBV25-1 and TRBJ2-2; TRBD1 matches 8 bases. Germline V gives CDR1 MGHDK, CDR2 SYGVNS. J was trimmed by 4 bases and V by 7 bases; bases with no gene match: 2. This CDR3 has 13 residues. CDR3: CASTGQGTGELFF. The DNA for the CDR3 is TGTGCCAGCACCGGACAGGGCACCGGGGAGCTGTTTTTT.

The J gene is TRBJ2-2, the V gene TRBV4-2; tentatively, D is TRBD2 (7 bases). The CDR3 runs to 15 residues. The germline gives CDR1 LGHNA, CDR2 YNFKEQ. The ends were cut back, 4 bases at V and 4 bases at J, with 13 bases in the middle. The CDR3 DNA sequence: TGTGCCAGCAGCCCGAGGGGGGGCGGCACCGGGGAGCTGTTTTTT. Residues: CASSPRGGGTGELFF.

Details on this clone: This may be a read error, as it is one base from a much larger clone. Other nucleotide sequences in the sample specify the same CDR3. The rearrangement joins TRBV5-6 to TRBJ2-7; D unclear. In germline, CDR1 is SGHDT, CDR2 YYEEEE. Trimming shortened V by 4 bases and J by 0 bases, and 5 bases separated the two germline ends. The CDR3 length is 12 residues. The CDR3 coding sequence is TGTGCCAGCAGCCAGAGCTCCTACGAGCAGTACTTC. Translating gives CASSQSSYEQYF.

This clone showed up just a few times. V gene TRBV19 combines with J gene TRBJ2-3; D may be TRBD2 (6 bases). Trimming left V 6 bases short and J 6 bases short, with 25 bases between. The CDR3 has 17 residues. CDR1 and CDR2 (germline): LNHDA, SQIVND (reference sequence). The CDR3 nucleotides are TGTGCCAGTAGCATCGTGGGAGCGGGTGAACAATGGGATACGCAGTATTTT. The encoded protein is CASSIVGAGEQWDTQYF.

The genes are TRBV6-1 and TRBJ2-3; TRBD2 is a possible D gene (5 bases). V lost 3 bases and J lost 3, with 10 bases in between. Germline lookup yields CDR1 MNHNS and CDR2 SASEGT. The CDR3 is 14 residues long. The CDR3 region is CASSDYRETDTQYF. In DNA, the CDR3 is TGTGCCAGCAGTGACTACCGGGAAACAGATACGCAGTATTTT.

There are a few counts of this clone. V usage is TRBV5-4 and J usage is TRBJ2-1, with no clear D. CDR1 and CDR2 from the germline V gene are SGHNT and YYREEE (reference sequence). The V gene lost 4 bases and the J gene lost 9 bases, with 17 bases spanning the gap. The CDR3 consists of 14 residues. CDR3 protein: CASSQEDESAEQFF. The CDR3 nucleotides are TGTGCCAGCAGCCAAGAAGACGAGTCGGCTGAGCAGTTCTTC.

The chain employs TRBV5-1 and TRBJ1-2; weak D call: TRBD1 (5 bases). In germline, CDR1 is SGHRS, CDR2 YFSETQ. Trimming stripped 6 bases from V and 8 bases from J, with 14 bases between. This CDR3 has 12 residues. In DNA, the CDR3 is TGCGCCAGCAAACAGGAAGATTGGGGCTACACCTTC. Translation: CASKQEDWGYTF.

The CDR3 loop is CASSFEGAGTSNQPQHF. The DNA for the CDR3 is TGTGCCAGCAGCTTTGAGGGCGCAGGGACGAGCAATCAGCCCCAGCATTTT. V is TRBV7-2 and J is TRBJ1-5, with D tentatively TRBD1 (5 bases). Germline-derived CDR1 and CDR2 are SGHTA and FQGNSA. This CDR3 has 17 amino acids. V was clipped by 3 bases and J by 1 base, with 16 bases between them.

V is TRBV19 and J is TRBJ2-7; maybe TRBD1 (6 bases). V lost 5 bases, J lost 3 bases, and 11 bases lay in between. The CDR3 length is 13 residues. CDR1 LNHDA and CDR2 SQIVND come from the germline V gene (reference sequence). CDR3 residues: CASSSRTDYEQYF. DNA of the CDR3: TGTGCCAGTAGTTCCCGGACAGACTACGAGCAGTACTTC.

The count of this clone is one. This sample also contains other DNA sequences that code for the same CDR3. The rearrangement uses TRBV27 and TRBJ1-1; D is ambiguous. The germline V gene has CDR1 MNHEY and CDR2 SMNVEV (reference sequence). V was shortened by 6 bases and J by 1 base, with 9 bases between the two germline ends. The CDR3 is made up of 13 amino acids. The CDR3 here is CASSLDWNTEAFF. The CDR3 DNA is TGTGCCAGCAGCCTGGACTGGAACACTGAAGCTTTCTTT.